These 5 T cell receptor beta chains were sequenced from one sample in a study of blood T cell repertoires in COVID-19. Sequencing used immunoSEQ multiplex PCR; TCRdb keeps in-frame clones, though not all of them. Altogether some 170,000 clones are present, about 80% being singletons, with the ten largest covering roughly 8.1%. The source material was peripheral blood. The receptors here all came from a woman aged 70-85 years with acute or convalescent COVID-19.

This sequence joins TRBV27 and TRBJ1-3, with D perhaps matching TRBD1 (6 bases). Trimming took 5 bases from V and 4 from J, leaving 12 bases between them. The CDR3 sequence is 14 residues long. Germline CDR1 and CDR2: MNHEY and SMNVEV (reference sequence). The CDR3 DNA is TGTGCCAGCAGTGAAACAGGGTACGGAAACACCATATATTTT. This codes for CASSETGYGNTIYF.

In its sample, this clone was seen a few times. The chain recombines TRBV6-2 or TRBV6-3 with TRBJ1-1; TRBD1 might be the D (5 bases). The germline V gene has CDR1 MNHEY and CDR2 SVGEGT. The CDR3 runs 14 residues. V gave up 6 bases and J gave up 5 bases, with 16 bases separating them. The CDR3 DNA is TGTGCCAGCAGCCCGATCAGGGATACGACTGAAGCTTTCTTT. It encodes CASSPIRDTTEAFF.

The chain combines TRBV5-6 with TRBJ1-4, with TRBD1 matching over 10 bases. This CDR3 spans 15 amino acids. CDR1 is SGHDT, CDR2 YYEEEE, per germline. J lost 7 bases, V lost 4 bases, and 7 bases had no gene match. The DNA of the CDR3 is TGTGCCAGCAGCACTTCGGGGACAGGGGTTGAAAAACTGTTTTTT. This translates into CASSTSGTGVEKLFF.

On this clone: The same CDR3 can be traced to other DNA sequences in this sample. The chain combines TRBV30 with TRBJ2-5, with 9 positions matching TRBD1. Germline V lookup: CDR1 GTSNPN, CDR2 SVGIG (reference sequence). The CDR3 has 14 amino acids. V trimming: 2 bases; J trimming: 4 bases; junction bases outside the gene matches: 5. CDR3 nucleotides: TGTGCCTGGAGTCCGGGACAGGGTGGAGAGACCCAGTACTTC. The encoded protein is CAWSPGQGGETQYF.

V usage is TRBV5-4 and J usage is TRBJ2-6; 10 bases agree with TRBD1. V gave up 0 bases and J gave up 0 bases; unmatched junction bases: 6. CDR1 is SGHNT and CDR2 is YYREEE in the germline V gene (reference sequence). This CDR3 region has 19 residues. CDR3 loop: CASSLAFGQGDSGANVLTF. Written as DNA, the CDR3 is TGTGCCAGCAGCTTGGCCTTCGGACAGGGGGACTCTGGGGCCAACGTCCTGACTTTC.